The sequence of this T cell receptor beta chain was determined in a study of tumor and adjacent non-tumor tissue in lung cancer. On the study more broadly: Patients comprised about a dozen adenocarcinoma, 2 squamous cell carcinoma and 1 small cell lung cancer. Stage I to III disease affected approximately 11 men and 5 women aged about 31 to 80.

About this clonotype itself: Antigen unknown. Compared with germline, one end of the junction differs, possibly owing to a read error.

This sample's RNA came from whole unsorted tissue. This non-tumor lung sample came from over 3 cm beyond the tumor edge. The study, taken as a whole, reports: Top 100 clones took a larger repertoire share in normal lung. Patients with more diverse tumor TCRs had worse survival.

TCRbeta libraries were built with three rounds of nested PCR, modified from ARM-PCR. Each CDR3 protein is one row after TCRdb ran MiXCR on the multiplex PCR reads. Of around 99,000 distinct CDR3 sequences listed, 60% to 70% were seen once; the top ten hold around 20%. The CDR3 covers 12 residues. Germline V gives CDR1 LGHNA, CDR2 YSLEER. The chain combines TRBV4-3 with TRBJ2-3; D is unclear. The sequence was obtained from a man aged 55 to 70 with non-small cell lung cancer. The sequenced sample was distant non-tumor lung tissue. The DNA of the CDR3 is TGCGCAAGCAGCTCTCGAACAGATACGCAGTATTTT. Translation: CASSSRTDTQYF.